One and the same sample provided the 6 T cell receptor beta chains below, sequenced in a study of cytomegalovirus exposure and HLA in healthy donors. 13 Jbeta primers and 60 Vbeta primers were used for the PCR. Libraries were prepared by immunoSEQ multiplex PCR; TCRdb keeps only in-frame clonotypes and omits some of them. The sample contains 100,000 to 150,000 clones, 60% to 85% of which appear only once. The sample comprised PBMCs. The receptors were sampled from a man younger than 45 in good health and CMV-seronegative.

The rearrangement uses TRBV10-3 and TRBJ1-5; 8 positions match TRBD1. V shed 3 bases, J shed 5 bases, and the junction held 6 bases outside the gene matches. The CDR3 is 15 residues long. Germline CDR1 reads ENHRY; CDR2 reads SYGVKD. The CDR3 nucleotides are TGTGCCATCAGTGACAGACAGGGGAACTATCAGCCCCAGCATTTT. Its translation: CAISDRQGNYQPQHF.

V and J are TRBV23-1 and TRBJ2-7; TRBD1 might be the D (6 bases). TRBV23-1 is labeled an ORF, and its function is uncertain. The CDR3 consists of 15 residues. Deletions cut 2 bases from V and 2 bases from J, with 13 bases between. CDR3 sequence: CASSQQGPVTYEQYF. In DNA form, the CDR3 reads TGCGCCAGCAGTCAACAGGGGCCTGTCACCTACGAGCAGTACTTC.

This clone has only a few counts. Additional DNA sequences in this sample encode the identical CDR3. V and J are TRBV18 and TRBJ2-3, with D maybe TRBD2 (6 bases). Deletions cut 2 bases from V and 4 bases from J, with 10 bases between. The germline CDR1 and CDR2 sequences are KGHSH and LQKENI. The CDR3 consists of 14 residues. The CDR3 DNA reads TGTGCCAGCTCACCAGGACGGGGGTCAGATACGCAGTATTTT. This sequence encodes CASSPGRGSDTQYF. Variable domain in full (rest from reference TRBV18 and TRBJ2-3): NAGVMQNPRHLVRRRGQEARLRCSPMKGHSHVYWYRQLPEEGLKFMVYLQKENIIDESGMPKERFSAEFPKEGPSILRIQQVVRGDSAAYFCASSPGRGSDTQYFGPGTRLTVL.

This clone was counted a few times. The chain has TRBV19 and TRBJ1-1; TRBD1 aligns across 9 bases. V was clipped by 8 bases and J by 0 bases; unmatched bases: 19. The length of the CDR3 is 19 residues. Germline assignment: CDR1 LNHDA and CDR2 SQIVND (reference sequence). Written as DNA, the CDR3 is TGTGCCAGTGGATCACCCCTGACAGGGGGTTTAGGGATGAACACTGAAGCTTTCTTT. Protein: CASGSPLTGGLGMNTEAFF.

CDR3 in amino acids: CASSRGLAGNEQFF. The CDR3 region has the DNA TGTGCCAGCAGTCGCGGACTAGCGGGGAATGAGCAGTTCTTC. V gene TRBV7-9 combines with J gene TRBJ2-1; 12 bases line up with TRBD2. From germline, CDR1 is SEHNR and CDR2 FQNEAQ (reference sequence). Trimming at V came to 6 bases and at J to 7 bases, leaving 4 bases not matched to a gene. This CDR3 is built from 14 residues.

The V gene is TRBV5-1, the J gene TRBJ2-1; 8 nucleotides align to TRBD1. The CDR3 is 17 residues long. Per the germline V gene, CDR1 is SGHRS and CDR2 is YFSETQ. Trimming removed 4 bases from V and 7 bases from J; junction bases left unmatched: 16. CDR3 in amino acids: CASSPRTGSDSGNEQFF. The CDR3 nucleotides are TGCGCCAGCAGCCCTCGGACAGGGTCGGATTCGGGTAATGAGCAGTTCTTC.